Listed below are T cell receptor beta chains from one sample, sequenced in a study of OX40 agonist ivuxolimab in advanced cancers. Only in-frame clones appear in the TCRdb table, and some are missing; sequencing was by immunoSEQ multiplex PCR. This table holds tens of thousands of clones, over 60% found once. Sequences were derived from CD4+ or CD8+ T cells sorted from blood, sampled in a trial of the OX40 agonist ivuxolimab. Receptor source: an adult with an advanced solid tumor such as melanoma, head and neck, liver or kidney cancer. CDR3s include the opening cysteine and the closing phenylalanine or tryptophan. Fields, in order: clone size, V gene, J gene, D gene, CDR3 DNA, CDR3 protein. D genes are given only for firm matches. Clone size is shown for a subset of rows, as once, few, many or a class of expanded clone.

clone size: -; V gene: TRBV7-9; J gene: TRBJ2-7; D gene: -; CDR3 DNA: TGTGCCAGCAGCTCCGCGAGGGGAATCTACGAGCAGTACTTC; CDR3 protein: CASSSARGIYEQYF
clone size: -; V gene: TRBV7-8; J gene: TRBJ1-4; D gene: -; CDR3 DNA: TGTGCCAGCAGCTTAGTAGGGGGTTGGCCTAATGAAAAACTGTTTTTT; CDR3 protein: CASSLVGGWPNEKLFF
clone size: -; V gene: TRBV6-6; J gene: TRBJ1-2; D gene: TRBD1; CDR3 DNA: TGTGCCAGCACCCCGGACAGGAACTATGGCTACACCTTC; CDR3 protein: CASTPDRNYGYTF
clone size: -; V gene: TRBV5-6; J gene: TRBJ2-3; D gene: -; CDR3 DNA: TGTGCCAGCAGCTTACAGGGAATAGATACGCAGTATTTT; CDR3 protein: CASSLQGIDTQYF
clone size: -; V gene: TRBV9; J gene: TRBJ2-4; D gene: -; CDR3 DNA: TGTGCCAGCAGCCCCCGAGGGGACCTAGCCAAAAACATTCAGTACTTC; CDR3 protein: CASSPRGDLAKNIQYF
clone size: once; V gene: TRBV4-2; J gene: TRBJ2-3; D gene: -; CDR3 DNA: TGTGCCAGCAGCCAAGAGCGAAGTCCTCCTAGCACAGATACGCAGTATTTT; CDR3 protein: CASSQERSPPSTDTQYF
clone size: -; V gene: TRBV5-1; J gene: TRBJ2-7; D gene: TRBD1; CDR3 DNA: TGCGCCAGCAGCATGGACAGGGCCACCTACGAGCAGTACTTC; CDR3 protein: CASSMDRATYEQYF
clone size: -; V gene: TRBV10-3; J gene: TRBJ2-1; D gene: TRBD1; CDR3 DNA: TGTGCCATCAGCGCCGGGACAGGGGGTTACAATGAGCAGTTCTTC; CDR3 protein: CAISAGTGGYNEQFF
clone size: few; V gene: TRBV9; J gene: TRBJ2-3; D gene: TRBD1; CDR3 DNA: TGTGCCAGCAGCGCACAGGGGAGAAATACGCAGTATTTT; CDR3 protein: CASSAQGRNTQYF
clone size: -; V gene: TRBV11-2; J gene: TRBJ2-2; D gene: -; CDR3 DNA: TGTGCCAGCAGCTTGCACACCGGGGAGCTGTTTTTT; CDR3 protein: CASSLHTGELFF
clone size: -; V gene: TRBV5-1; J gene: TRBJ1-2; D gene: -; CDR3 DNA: TGCGCCAGCAGCGGAACAGGGTTCGGCTATGGCTACACCTTC; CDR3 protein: CASSGTGFGYGYTF
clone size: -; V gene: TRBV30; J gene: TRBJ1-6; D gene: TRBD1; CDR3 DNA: TGTGCCTGGAACAGGGGGTCCTATTCACCCCTCCACTTT; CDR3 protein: CAWNRGSYSPLHF
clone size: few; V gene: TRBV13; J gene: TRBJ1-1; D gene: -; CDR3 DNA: TGTGCCAGCGGCGGAGGGTGGGCTTTCTTT; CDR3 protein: CASGGGWAFF
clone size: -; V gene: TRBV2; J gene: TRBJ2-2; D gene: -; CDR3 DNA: TGTGCCAGCAGTGCAGGGGCCGGGGAGCTGTTTTTT; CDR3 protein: CASSAGAGELFF
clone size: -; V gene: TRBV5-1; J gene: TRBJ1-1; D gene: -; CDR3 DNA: TGCGCCAGCAGCCGTTACGGGAACACTGAAGCTTTCTTT; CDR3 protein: CASSRYGNTEAFF
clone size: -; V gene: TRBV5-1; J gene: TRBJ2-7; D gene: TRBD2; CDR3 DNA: TGCGCCAGCAGCTTGGACGTTAGCGGGGGGAACTCCTACGAGCAGTACTTC; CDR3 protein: CASSLDVSGGNSYEQYF
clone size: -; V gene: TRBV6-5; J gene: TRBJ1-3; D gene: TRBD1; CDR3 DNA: TGTGCCAGCACCTCCCAGGGGGGCAGAAACACCATATATTTT; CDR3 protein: CASTSQGGRNTIYF
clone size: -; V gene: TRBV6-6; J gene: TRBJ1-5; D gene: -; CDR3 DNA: TGCGCCAGCAGTCCGGACAGATCCGGCAATCAGCCCCAGCATTTT; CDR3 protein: CASSPDRSGNQPQHF
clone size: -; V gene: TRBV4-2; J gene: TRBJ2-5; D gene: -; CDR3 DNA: TGTGCCAGCAGCCAAGGCGGAGCAAGGGAAGAGACCCAGTACTTC; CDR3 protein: CASSQGGAREETQYF
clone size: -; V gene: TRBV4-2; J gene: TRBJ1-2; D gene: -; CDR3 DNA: TGTGCCAGCAGCCAGTTTTTCGGGGTTAACTATGGCTACACCTTC; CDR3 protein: CASSQFFGVNYGYTF
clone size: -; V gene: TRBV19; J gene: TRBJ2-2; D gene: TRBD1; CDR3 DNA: TGTGCCAGTAGTATCCCTCGGACAGGGGGTGGCGGGGAGCTGTTTTTT; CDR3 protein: CASSIPRTGGGGELFF
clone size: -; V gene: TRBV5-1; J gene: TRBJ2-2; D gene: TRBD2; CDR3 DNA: TGCGCCAGCAGCCCCGGGGGGGGTGGCACCGGGGAGCTGTTTTTT; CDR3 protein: CASSPGGGGTGELFF
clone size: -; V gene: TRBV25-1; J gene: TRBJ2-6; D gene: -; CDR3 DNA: TGTGCCAGCAGTGCAGGACAGATCGCCTCTGGGGCCAACGTCCTGACTTTC; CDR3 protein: CASSAGQIASGANVLTF
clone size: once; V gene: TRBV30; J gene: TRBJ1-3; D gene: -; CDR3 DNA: TGTGCCTGGAGTGTACGTTCGGGAAACACCATATATTTT; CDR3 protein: CAWSVRSGNTIYF
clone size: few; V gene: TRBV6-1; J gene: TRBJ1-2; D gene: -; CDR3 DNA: TGTGCCAGCCGCCGAGGACCGGAAGGGGCTAGTGGCTACACCTTC; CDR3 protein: CASRRGPEGASGYTF
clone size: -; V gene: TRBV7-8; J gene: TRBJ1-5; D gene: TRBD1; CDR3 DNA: TGTGCCAGCAGCCCGATTGACAGGGGTAGCAATCAGCCCCAGCATTTT; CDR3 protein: CASSPIDRGSNQPQHF
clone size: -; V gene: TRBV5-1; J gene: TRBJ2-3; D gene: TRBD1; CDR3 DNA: TGCGCCAGCAGCGCTTCGACAGGGGGGGATACGCAGTATTTT; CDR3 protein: CASSASTGGDTQYF
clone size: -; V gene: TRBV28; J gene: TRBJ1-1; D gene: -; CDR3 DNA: TGTGCCAGCAACTTTCCCCGGGGCCCCAACACTGAAGCTTTCTTT; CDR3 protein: CASNFPRGPNTEAFF
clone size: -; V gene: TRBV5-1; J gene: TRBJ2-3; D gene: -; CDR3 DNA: TGCGCCAGCAGCTTGGAATACACAGATACGCAGTATTTT; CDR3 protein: CASSLEYTDTQYF
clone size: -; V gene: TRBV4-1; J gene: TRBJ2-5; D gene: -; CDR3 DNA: TGCGCCAGCAGCCAACCAGCGGATTCGGGGCCATATGAGGAGACCCAGTACTTC; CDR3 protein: CASSQPADSGPYEETQYF
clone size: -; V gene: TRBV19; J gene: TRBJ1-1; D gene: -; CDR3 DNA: TGTGCCAGTAGTATAGTCGGCGGGGAGAACACTGAAGCTTTCTTT; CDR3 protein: CASSIVGGENTEAFF
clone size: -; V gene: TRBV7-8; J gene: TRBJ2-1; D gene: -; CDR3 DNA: TGTGCCAGCAGCTTTGTTTACAATGAGCAGTTCTTC; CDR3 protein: CASSFVYNEQFF
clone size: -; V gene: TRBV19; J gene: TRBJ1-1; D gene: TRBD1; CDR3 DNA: TGTGCCAGTAGATCCAGGGGGACGGTAATGAACACTGAAGCTTTCTTT; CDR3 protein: CASRSRGTVMNTEAFF
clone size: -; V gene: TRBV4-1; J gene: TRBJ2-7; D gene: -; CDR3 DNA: TGCGCCAGCAGCCTTCTGATGGGAGAATCCTCGGGTGAGCAGTACTTC; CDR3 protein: CASSLLMGESSGEQYF
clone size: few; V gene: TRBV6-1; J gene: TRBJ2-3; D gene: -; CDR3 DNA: TGTGCCAGCAGTGAACAAACAGTGGTTAGCACAGATACGCAGTATTTT; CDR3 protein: CASSEQTVVSTDTQYF
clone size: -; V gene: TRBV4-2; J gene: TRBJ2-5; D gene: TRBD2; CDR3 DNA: TGTGCCAGCAGCCAAGGCCTCGCGGGGGTGGAGACCCAGTACTTC; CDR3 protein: CASSQGLAGVETQYF
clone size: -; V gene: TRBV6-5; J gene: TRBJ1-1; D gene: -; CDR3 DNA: TGTGCCAGCAGTTACTCGATTGGGAGCACTGAAGCTTTCTTT; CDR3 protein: CASSYSIGSTEAFF
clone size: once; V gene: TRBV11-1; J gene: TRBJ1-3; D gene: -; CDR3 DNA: TGTGCCAGCAGCTTAGGACGGACCTCTGGAAACACCATATATTTT; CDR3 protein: CASSLGRTSGNTIYF
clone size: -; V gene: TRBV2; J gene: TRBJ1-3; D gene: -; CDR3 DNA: TGTGCCAGCAGTGACAGGGATTCTGGAAACACCATATATTTT; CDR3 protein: CASSDRDSGNTIYF
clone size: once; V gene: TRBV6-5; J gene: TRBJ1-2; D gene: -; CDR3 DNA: TGTGCCAGCAGTTACGGGGGCGGCTACACCTTC; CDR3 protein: CASSYGGGYTF
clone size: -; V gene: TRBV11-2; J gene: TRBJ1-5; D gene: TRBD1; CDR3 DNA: TGTGCCAGCAGCTTAGGACAGGGCTCAGGTTTGGGCAATCAGCCCCAGCATTTT; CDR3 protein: CASSLGQGSGLGNQPQHF
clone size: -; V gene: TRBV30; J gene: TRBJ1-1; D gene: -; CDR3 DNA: TGTGCCTGGAGTGGAAGGACGGGGAACACTGAAGCTTTCTTT; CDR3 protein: CAWSGRTGNTEAFF
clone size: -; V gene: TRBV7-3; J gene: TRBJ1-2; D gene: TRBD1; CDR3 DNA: TGTGCCAGCAGCCGCGGACAGGGGGATGGCTACACCTTC; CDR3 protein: CASSRGQGDGYTF
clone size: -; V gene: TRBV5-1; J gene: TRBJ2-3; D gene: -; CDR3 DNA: TGCGCCAGCAGTATTGGAGGGACAGATACGCAGTATTTT; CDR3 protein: CASSIGGTDTQYF
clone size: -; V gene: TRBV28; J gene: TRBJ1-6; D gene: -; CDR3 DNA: TGTGCCAGCCACGGTCCTGACTCCTATAATTCACCCCTCCACTTT; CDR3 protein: CASHGPDSYNSPLHF
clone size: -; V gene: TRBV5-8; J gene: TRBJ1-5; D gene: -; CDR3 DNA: TGTGCCAGCAGCTTGGGGATAAGCAATCAGCCCCAGCATTTT; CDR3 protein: CASSLGISNQPQHF
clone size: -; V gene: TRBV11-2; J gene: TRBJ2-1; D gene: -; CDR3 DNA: TGTGCCAGCAGCTTAAGGGGTTACAATGAGCAGTTCTTC; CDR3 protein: CASSLRGYNEQFF
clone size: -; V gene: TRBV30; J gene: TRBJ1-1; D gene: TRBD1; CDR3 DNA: TGTGCCTGGAGTGTGACAGGGTCTGAAGCTTTCTTT; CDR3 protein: CAWSVTGSEAFF
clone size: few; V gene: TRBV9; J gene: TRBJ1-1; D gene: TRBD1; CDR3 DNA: TGTGCCAGCAGCATAGGGACAGGCCGTGAAGCTTTCTTT; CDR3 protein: CASSIGTGREAFF
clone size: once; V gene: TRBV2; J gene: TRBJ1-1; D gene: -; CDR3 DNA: TGTGCCAGCAGAGGGGACTGGAACACTGAAGCTTTCTTT; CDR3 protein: CASRGDWNTEAFF
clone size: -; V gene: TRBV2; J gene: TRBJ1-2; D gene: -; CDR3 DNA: TGTGCCAGCAGTTTTCACCTGATTAACTATGGCTACACCTTC; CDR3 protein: CASSFHLINYGYTF
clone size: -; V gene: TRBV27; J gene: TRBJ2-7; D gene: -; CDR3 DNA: TGTGCCAGCAGTTTAGCGGGGACCATACGGCAGTACTTC; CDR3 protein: CASSLAGTIRQYF
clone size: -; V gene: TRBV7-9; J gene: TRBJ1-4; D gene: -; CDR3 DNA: TGTGCCAGCAGCTTCCTGCAGGGTAATGAAAAACTGTTTTTT; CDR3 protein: CASSFLQGNEKLFF
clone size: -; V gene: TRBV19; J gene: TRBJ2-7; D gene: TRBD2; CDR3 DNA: TGTGCCAGCAGAAATCGCGGGGGGGCTGACGAGCAGTACTTC; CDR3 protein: CASRNRGGADEQYF
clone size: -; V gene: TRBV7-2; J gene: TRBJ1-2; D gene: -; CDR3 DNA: TGTGCCAGCAGCTTAGTGACTTATGGCTACACCTTC; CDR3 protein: CASSLVTYGYTF
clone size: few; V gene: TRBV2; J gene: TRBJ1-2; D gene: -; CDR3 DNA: TGTGCCAGCAGTGAAGCGACCCGTGGCTACACCTTC; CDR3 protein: CASSEATRGYTF